Sequencing of this T cell receptor beta chain was carried out in a study of blood T cell repertoires in COVID-19. Trimming cost V 0 bases and J 1 base; bases outside gene matches: 1. This CDR3 region has 16 residues. CDR1 MGHRA and CDR2 YSYEKL come from the germline V gene. The study recruited people aged about 18 to 95 years across approximately 24 US areas. Researchers sorted participants into cohorts using their self-reported clinical history. Sequenced by immunoSEQ multiplex PCR; TCRdb stores in-frame clones only, minus some. Of 250,000 or so clones in the sample, 85% to 90% were seen once. This rearrangement joins TRBV4-1 to TRBJ2-2, with 8 bases lining up with TRBD2. The clonotype was recovered from a woman younger than 45 with acute COVID-19. Specimen: PBMCs or T cells enriched from blood (not recorded which). In DNA form, the CDR3 reads TGCGCCAGCAGCCAAGATGGGACTAGGAACACCGGGGAGCTGTTTTTT. Protein: CASSQDGTRNTGELFF.